This T cell receptor (beta chain) was retrieved from a study of beta chain features in type 1 diabetes (dated by TCRdb to the late 2010s). About the study as a whole: Patients and healthy donors did not differ in mean age, gender distribution, total cell number or subset yield. A total of 85 million to 140 million sorted cells were examined across all samples, and a strong correlation was observed between cell number per subset and RNA yield. In the study, recently diagnosed type 1 diabetes patients and matched healthy donors were compared on the TCRB repertoires of their sorted circulating CD4+ T cell subsets. Regulatory and stem cell-like memory subsets were obtained from only 8 patients and roughly eight healthy donors, while naive and central memory subsets were obtained from all 30 or so donors. General findings and caveats noted by the study authors: At VDJ recombination sites, type 1 diabetes patients had fewer insertions and more deleted nucleotides, which implies abnormalities in thymic rearrangement. Because cDNA rather than genomic DNA was sequenced, highly expressing activated cells could have been over-represented, although no difference in activation and CD3 levels was found between groups. Type 1 diabetes patients showed a moderate but significant shortening of TCRB CDR3 length in all four CD4+ subsets. Naive, central memory and regulatory TCRB repertoires appeared to be more similar among patients than among healthy donors. PCR might favor shorter templates, but patient and control samples were amplified and corrected together, so any skew would affect both groups equally. HLA sub-analyses involved small numbers of individuals, so any influence of HLA type on TCRB rearrangement remained unresolved.

This clone has only a few counts. Its antigen is still unknown. Base quality data are lacking; no much larger clone is found one base away. The entire amount of isolated RNA was reverse transcribed using the High Capacity cDNA Reverse Transcription Kit, so the sequenced TCRB transcripts were expressed ones. Deep immunoSEQ sequencing was performed on naive, central memory and regulatory T cell samples, with an average of roughly 3.3 million total reads per sample. Sorted cells were lysed in RLT buffer and RNA was extracted with DNase-treated RNeasy Micro or Mini kits, depending on cell number. To prevent cross-contamination, each cell subset was processed individually, whereas patient and healthy donor samples were processed jointly. TCRB sequences were amplified from cDNA with the immunoSEQ multiplex PCR, producing 87-bp fragments spanning the CDR3 region. Amplicons were sequenced on the Illumina HiSeq platform. The study's own analysis went as follows. Synthetic template baselines were used to correct PCR bias computationally, reads within Hamming distance 2 were collapsed, and singletons that could not be merged were discarded. Reads were aligned against IMGT so that V, D and J genes, CDR3 length and insertions or deletions at six rearrangement sites could be assigned. Within each subset, clonotype counts were normalized to sorted cell number, and only after that were true diversity and Gini coefficients computed with the tcR R package. The overlap coefficient, calculated on TCRB nucleotide sequences, was used to quantify repertoire sharing. TCRdb took this table from immuneACCESS and kept in-frame rearrangements with V and J called. Such tables lack part of the clones; where checked against another copy, unresolved V genes explain under half of the gap, and the rest is unexplained. The V and J calls and the clone size are those of that table, but D and trimming were determined from the DNA. This sample has some 22,000 clones in its table, and over 60% of those were observed once. The ten largest make up 2% to 2.5% of the sample.

The CDR3 spans 15 residues, from the cysteine through the phenylalanine. Just the 45-base CDR3 DNA is kept, in frame starting at base 1. V lost 3 bases and J lost 6 bases, and the count of bases not matched to a germline gene is 9. For CDR1 and CDR2, the germline V gene lists SGDLS and YYNGEE. From each donor, a single peripheral blood sample of 100 to 150 mL on average was drawn into heparinised tubes. A BD FACSAria II was used to sort naive, central memory, regulatory and stem cell-like memory CD4+ T cells with a panel that included CD45RO, CCR7, CD25, CD127, CD95 and CD27. A purity above 95% was achieved for all sorted populations. PBMCs were separated immediately by Lymphoprep density gradient centrifugation and were stained directly, without being cultured. So that batch effects would be minimized, each experiment stained and sorted samples in pairs, pairing one healthy donor with one patient.

This receptor chain uses TRBV9 and TRBJ2-5; the junction holds 9 bases that match TRBD2. The sequencing input was Tregs from blood. Per the publication, the cell subset or site label means: regulatory CD4+ T cells. The TCR was taken from a woman aged 40 to 55 in good health. CDR3 reads: CASSEGTSFVKTQYF. Here is the DNA: TGTGCCAGCAGCGAAGGGACTAGCTTTGTAAAGACCCAGTACTTC.